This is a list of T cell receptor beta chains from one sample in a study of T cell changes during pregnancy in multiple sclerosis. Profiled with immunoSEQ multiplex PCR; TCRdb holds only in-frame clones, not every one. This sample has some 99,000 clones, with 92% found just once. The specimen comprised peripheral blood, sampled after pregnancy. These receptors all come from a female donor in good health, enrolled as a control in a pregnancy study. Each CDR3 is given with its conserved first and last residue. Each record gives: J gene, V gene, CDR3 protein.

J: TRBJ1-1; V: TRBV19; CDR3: CASSMWDWEEAFF
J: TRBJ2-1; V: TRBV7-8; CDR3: CASSLVLAGVSSYNEQFF
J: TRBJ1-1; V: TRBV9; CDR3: CASSVVHSGTEAFF
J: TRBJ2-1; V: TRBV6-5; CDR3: CASTGLAGLGNEQFF
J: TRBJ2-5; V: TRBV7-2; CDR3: CASSSPGTEETQYF
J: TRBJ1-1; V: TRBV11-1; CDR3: CASSPAPRTGMNTEAFF
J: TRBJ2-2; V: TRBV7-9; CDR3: CASSSASGQPGELFF
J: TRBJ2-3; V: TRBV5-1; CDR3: CASSSGLAGGTSTDTQYF
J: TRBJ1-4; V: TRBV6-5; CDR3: CASSYSFRRGGEKLFF
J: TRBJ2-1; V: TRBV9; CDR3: CASSVAVMGGEDEQFF
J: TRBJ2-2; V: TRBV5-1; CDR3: CASSLVQSSGLTGELFF
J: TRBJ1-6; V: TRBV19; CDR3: CASSTGGAWNSPLHF
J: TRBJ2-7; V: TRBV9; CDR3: CASSLTASSYEQYF
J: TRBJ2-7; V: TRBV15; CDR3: CATSRDSGQTYEQYF
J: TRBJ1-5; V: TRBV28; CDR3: CASTNTGGNQPQHF
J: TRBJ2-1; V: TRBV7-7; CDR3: CASSLNSGVLSNEQFF
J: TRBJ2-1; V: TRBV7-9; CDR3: CASLLSVNNEQFF
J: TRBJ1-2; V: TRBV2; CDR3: CASSEAGAYGYTF
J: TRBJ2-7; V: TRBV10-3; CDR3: CAISDSLGLAESIYEQYF
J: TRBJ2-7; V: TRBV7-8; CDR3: CASSLNLLRGEQYF
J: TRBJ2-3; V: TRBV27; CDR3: CASSFILGGGTDTQYF
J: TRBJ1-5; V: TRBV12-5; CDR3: CASATGLHQPQHF
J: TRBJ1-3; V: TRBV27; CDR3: CASSPGTGFISGNTIYF
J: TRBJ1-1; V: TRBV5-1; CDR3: CASSPGDSEYTEAFF
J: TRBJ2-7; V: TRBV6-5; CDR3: CASSYGTGVGEQYF
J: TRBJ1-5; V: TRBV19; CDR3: CASSTTGSAQPQHF
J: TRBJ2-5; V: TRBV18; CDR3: CASSPGEETQYF
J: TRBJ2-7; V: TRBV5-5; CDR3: CASSLTGQGTYEQYF
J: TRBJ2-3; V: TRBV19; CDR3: CASSLGGMSSTDTQYF
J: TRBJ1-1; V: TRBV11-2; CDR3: CASSSVGQGAITEAFF
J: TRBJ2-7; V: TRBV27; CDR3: CASRDTGNPYEQYF
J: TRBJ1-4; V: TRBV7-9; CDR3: CASSPPQGMNEKLFF
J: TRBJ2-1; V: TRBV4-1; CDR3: CASSQLAVGYNEQFF
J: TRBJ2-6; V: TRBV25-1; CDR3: CASSGQTLSSGANVLTF
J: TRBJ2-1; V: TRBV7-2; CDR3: CASSLVKGRGQFF
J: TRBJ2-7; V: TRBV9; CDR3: CASSVGRGTTYEQYF
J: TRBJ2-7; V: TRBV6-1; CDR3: CASKETIPYEQYF
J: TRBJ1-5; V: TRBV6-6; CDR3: CASRQGLNQPQHF
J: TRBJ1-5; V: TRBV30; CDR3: CAWAEGGNQPQHF
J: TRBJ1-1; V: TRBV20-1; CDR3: CSASQAFF
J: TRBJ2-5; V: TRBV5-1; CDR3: CASARTSGRDQETQYF
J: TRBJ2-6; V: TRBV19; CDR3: CASGSGAGANVLTF
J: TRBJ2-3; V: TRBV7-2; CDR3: CASSQGDTQYF
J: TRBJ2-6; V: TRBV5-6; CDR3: CASSLAGGSGANVLTF
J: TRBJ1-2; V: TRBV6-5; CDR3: CASSVSIGYTF
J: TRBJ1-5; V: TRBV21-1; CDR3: CASSARDRGGDQPQHF
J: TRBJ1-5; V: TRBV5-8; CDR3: CASSLDGGVINQPQHF
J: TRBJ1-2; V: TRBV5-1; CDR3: CASRPLQGAHGYTF
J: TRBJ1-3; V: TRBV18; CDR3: CASSPGTVSGNTIYF
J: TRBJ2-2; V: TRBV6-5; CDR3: CASRTTGGNTGELFF
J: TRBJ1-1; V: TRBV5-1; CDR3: CASSYHRADTEAFF
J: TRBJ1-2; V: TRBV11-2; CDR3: CASSYTRGAGGYTF
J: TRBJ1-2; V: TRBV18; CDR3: CASSEGTEYGYTF
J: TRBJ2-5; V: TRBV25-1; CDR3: CASSELVPTRERETQYF
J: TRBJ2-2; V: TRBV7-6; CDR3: CASSPRLAGANTGELFF
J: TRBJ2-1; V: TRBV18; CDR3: CASSPRDRGFDEQFF
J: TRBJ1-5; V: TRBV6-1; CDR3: CASRGQGGQPQHF